Listed here are 10 T cell receptor beta chains from one sample, sequenced in a study of cytomegalovirus exposure and HLA in healthy donors. This PCR relied on a set of 60 Vbeta primers and 13 Jbeta primers. TCRdb's table, derived via immunoSEQ multiplex PCR, lists solely in-frame clones and lacks some. The table lists roughly 200,000 clones, around a tenth of them singletons, with roughly 1.3% in the top ten. Sequences were obtained from PBMCs. The receptor source for this set is a woman in her 30s in good health and CMV-seropositive.

V gene TRBV9 combines with J gene TRBJ2-2; D is undetermined. The CDR3 is 13 amino acids. From germline, CDR1 is SGDLS and CDR2 YYNGEE. Trimming left V 4 bases short and J 5 bases short, with 9 bases between. The CDR3 spells CASSPSLTGELFF. The CDR3 coding sequence is TGTGCCAGCAGCCCTTCGCTAACCGGGGAGCTGTTTTTT.

The rearrangement uses TRBV5-6 and TRBJ1-2; weak D call: TRBD1 (6 bases). This CDR3 contains 17 residues. V lost 0 bases and J lost 0, with 15 bases in between. Per the germline V gene, CDR1 is SGHDT and CDR2 is YYEEEE. The CDR3 DNA reads TGTGCCAGCAGCTTGGGGCTAACAGGGACGACTAACTATGGCTACACCTTC. This sequence encodes CASSLGLTGTTNYGYTF. Drawing the rest from reference TRBV5-6 and TRBJ1-2, the complete variable domain is DAGVTQSPTHLIKTRGQQVTLRCSPKSGHDTVSWYQQALGQGPQFIFQYYEEEERQRGNFPDRFSGHQFPNYSSELNVNALLLGDSALYLCASSLGLTGTTNYGYTFGSGTRLTVV.

This clone was observed a few times. The chain is built from TRBV6-6 and TRBJ2-5, with 11 positions matching TRBD2. Germline lookup yields CDR1 MNHNY and CDR2 SVGAGI (reference sequence). J gave up 4 bases and V 5 bases, and 3 bases lay outside the gene matches. CDR3 length: 14 residues. The CDR3 loop is CASSPGTSGETQYF. The CDR3 DNA sequence: TGTGCCAGCAGTCCCGGGACTAGCGGAGAGACCCAGTACTTC.

The chain uses TRBV6-6 and TRBJ1-2, with TRBD1 matching 10 bases. V lost 3 bases and J lost 7; bases outside the gene matches: 11. The length of the CDR3 is 16 residues. CDR1 MNHNY and CDR2 SVGAGI come from the germline V gene (reference sequence). The CDR3 region has the DNA TGTGCCAGCAGTTATACCGGGACAGGGGCAGTTGGTGGCTACACCTTC. It specifies CASSYTGTGAVGGYTF.

In this sample, this clone turned up a few times. The chain carries TRBV23-1 and TRBJ2-7, with 14 bases lining up with TRBD2. TRBV23-1 is noted as an ORF with a role that remains uncertain. This CDR3 region has 15 residues. J lost 6 bases, V lost 7 bases, and 8 bases had no gene match. CDR3 sequence (DNA): TGCGCCAGCACGACGACTAGCGGGAGGGCCTCCGAGCAGTACTTC. Protein product: CASTTTSGRASEQYF.

The chain employs TRBV4-1 and TRBJ2-1; D perhaps matches TRBD1 (5 bases). Germline CDR1 MGHRA, CDR2 YSYEKL. Trimming cost V 4 bases and J 0 bases, with 16 bases left between them. This CDR3 spans 17 amino acids. CDR3 sequence (DNA): TGCGCCAGCAGCCCCCAGGGATGGAGCCGCTCCTACAATGAGCAGTTCTTC. Translating gives CASSPQGWSRSYNEQFF.

In this sample, this clone turned up a few times. The chain uses TRBV5-1 and TRBJ2-1, with TRBD1 identical over 8 bases. Germline-derived CDR1 and CDR2 are SGHRS and YFSETQ. This CDR3 contains 13 residues. V gave up 4 bases and J gave up 6 bases; unmatched junction bases: 3. CDR3 DNA sequence: TGCGCCAGCAGCGATACAGGGGGCAATGAGCAGTTCTTC. It codes for CASSDTGGNEQFF.

This clone appeared a few times. Other DNA sequences in the same sample also yield this CDR3. For the CDR3, the DNA is TGCAGTGCCATACTAGGGGATACGCAGTATTTT. Protein: CSAILGDTQYF. V usage is TRBV20-1 and J usage is TRBJ2-3; TRBD2 might be the D (5 bases). Germline V gene sequence: CDR1 DFQATT, CDR2 SNEGSKA (reference sequence). The CDR3 loop spans 11 amino acids. V was shortened by 6 bases and J by 6 bases, with 10 bases between the two germline ends.

This clone occurred a few times. The chain has TRBV10-3 and TRBJ2-5, with 15 bases lining up with TRBD2. Germline CDR1 reads ENHRY; CDR2 reads SYGVKD. The CDR3 is 15 residues long. V lost 10 bases to trimming and J lost 5 bases; unmatched junction nucleotides: 8. The CDR3 bases are TGTGCCAGCGGACTAGCGGGAGGGCCAGGGGAGACCCAGTACTTC. This sequence encodes CASGLAGGPGETQYF.

This sequence joins TRBV5-1 and TRBJ2-1; D is unclear. V was shortened by 2 bases and J by 9 bases, with 9 bases between the two germline ends. The germline V gene encodes CDR1 SGHRS and CDR2 YFSETQ. CDR3 length: 12 residues. CDR3 sequence (DNA): TGCGCCAGCAGCTTTGCTAGGATTGAGCAGTTCTTC. Translated, it gives CASSFARIEQFF.